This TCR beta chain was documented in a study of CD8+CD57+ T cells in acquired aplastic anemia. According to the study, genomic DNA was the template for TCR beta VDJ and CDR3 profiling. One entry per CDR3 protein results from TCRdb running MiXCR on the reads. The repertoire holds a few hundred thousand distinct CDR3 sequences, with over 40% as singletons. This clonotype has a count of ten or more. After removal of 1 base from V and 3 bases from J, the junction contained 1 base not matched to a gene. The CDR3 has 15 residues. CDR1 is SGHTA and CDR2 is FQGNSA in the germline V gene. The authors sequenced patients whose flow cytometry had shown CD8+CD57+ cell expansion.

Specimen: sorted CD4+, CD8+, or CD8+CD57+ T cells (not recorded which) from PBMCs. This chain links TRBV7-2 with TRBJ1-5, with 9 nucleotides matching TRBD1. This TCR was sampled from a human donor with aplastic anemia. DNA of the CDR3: TGTGCCAGCAGCTTAGGGACAGGGGTCAATCAGCCCCAGCATTTT. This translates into CASSLGTGVNQPQHF.